This T cell receptor (beta chain) derives from a study of cytomegalovirus exposure and HLA in healthy donors. Overall study findings and caveats: Reports indicated that the classifier achieved high specificity and sensitivity in diagnosing cytomegalovirus status. Accurate prediction of HLA-A and HLA-B alleles (for most subjects) was reportedly achieved from TCR beta sequences. In a later analysis, compared with equally common non-associated chains, HLA-associated beta chains were more expanded. Links to common viral pathogens appeared, in a later analysis, for several of the most significant clusters.

The V end lost 1 base, the J end lost 3 bases, and 8 bases lay between the germline ends. CDR3 length: 13 residues. Germline lookup yields CDR1 SGHDT and CDR2 YYEEEE. Notes on this clone: Its antigen is not known.

Researchers ran the PCR with 60 Vbeta and 13 Jbeta primers. Assay: immunoSEQ multiplex PCR; the TCRdb copy retains only in-frame clones and omits some. The sample records under 150,000 clones, 80% being singletons. This TCR was recovered from a male donor in good health and CMV-seropositive. This chain uses TRBV5-6 with TRBJ2-7, with D perhaps TRBD1 (5 bases). The sequenced sample was PBMCs. The DNA for the CDR3 is TGTGCCAGCAGCTTGCCGGACATCTACGAGCAGTACTTC. Translation: CASSLPDIYEQYF.